This T cell receptor beta chain was obtained from a study of blood T cell repertoires in COVID-19. Clones were sequenced by immunoSEQ multiplex PCR, and TCRdb holds only the in-frame ones, with some missing. The repertoire holds around 250,000 clones, with roughly 86% as singletons. V was pared by 3 bases and J by 6 bases, with 7 bases of the junction left unmatched. Germline V gene data show CDR1 as SGHDT and CDR2 as YYEEEE. The CDR3 contains 14 residues. The J gene is TRBJ2-5, the V gene TRBV5-6, with 8 bases matching TRBD2. Material: peripheral blood. This TCR was sampled from a woman between 70 and 85 years old with active or convalescent COVID-19. The DNA for the CDR3 is TGTGCCAGCAGCTCCGGGGGGGCCGGCCAGACCCAGTACTTC. Translation: CASSSGGAGQTQYF.